This TCR beta chain is from a study of T cells in Graves' hyperthyroidism and ophthalmopathy. The CDR3 is made up of 16 amino acids. The V gene lost 1 base and the J gene lost 0 bases, with 10 bases spanning the gap. CDR1 is SGHDN, CDR2 FVKESK, per germline. Researchers took RNA transcripts and amplified the TCR beta CDR3 regions from them. A set of HTBI primers served as the primers for a first-round RT-PCR of the TCR CDR3. MiXCR, applied by TCRdb to the multiplex PCR reads, yields one record per CDR3 protein. The table shows over 350,000 distinct CDR3 sequences, with over 13% occurring only once. This clonotype was recorded at least ten times. Antigen: not known. Findings and caveats of the study: Ophthalmopathy was told apart from stable hyperthyroidism by a 13 V-J model.

The sequence came from a man aged 45 to 65 with Graves' ophthalmopathy. Sequenced: blood. The chain uses TRBV14 and TRBJ2-1, with unresolved D. The CDR3 nucleotides are TGTGCCAGCAGCCAAGCTGCGAGTAGCTCCTACAATGAGCAGTTCTTC. This codes for CASSQAASSSYNEQFF.